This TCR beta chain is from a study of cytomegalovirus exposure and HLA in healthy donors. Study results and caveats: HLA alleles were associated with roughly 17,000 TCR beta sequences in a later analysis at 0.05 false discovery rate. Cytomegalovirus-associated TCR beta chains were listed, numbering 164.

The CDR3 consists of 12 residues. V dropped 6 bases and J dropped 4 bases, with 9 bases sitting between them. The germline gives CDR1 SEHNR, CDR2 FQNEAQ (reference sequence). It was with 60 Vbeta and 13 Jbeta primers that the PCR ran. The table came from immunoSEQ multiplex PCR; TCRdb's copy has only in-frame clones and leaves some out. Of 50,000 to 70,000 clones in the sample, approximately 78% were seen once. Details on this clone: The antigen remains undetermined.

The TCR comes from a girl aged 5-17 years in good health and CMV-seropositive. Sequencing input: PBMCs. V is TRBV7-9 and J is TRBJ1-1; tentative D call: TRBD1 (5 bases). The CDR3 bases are TGTGCCAGCAGGGCGGGGGGCACTGAAGCTTTCTTT. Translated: CASRAGGTEAFF.